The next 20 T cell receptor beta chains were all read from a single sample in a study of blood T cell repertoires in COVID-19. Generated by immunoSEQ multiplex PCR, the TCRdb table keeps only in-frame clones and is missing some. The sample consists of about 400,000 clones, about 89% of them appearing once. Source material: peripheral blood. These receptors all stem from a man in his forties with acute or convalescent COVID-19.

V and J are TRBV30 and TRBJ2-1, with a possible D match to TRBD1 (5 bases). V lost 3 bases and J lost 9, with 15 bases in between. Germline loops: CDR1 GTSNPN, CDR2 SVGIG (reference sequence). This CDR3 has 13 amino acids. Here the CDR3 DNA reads TGTGCCTGGAGAGAGACCAGGGTTGGTGAGCAGTTCTTC. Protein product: CAWRETRVGEQFF.

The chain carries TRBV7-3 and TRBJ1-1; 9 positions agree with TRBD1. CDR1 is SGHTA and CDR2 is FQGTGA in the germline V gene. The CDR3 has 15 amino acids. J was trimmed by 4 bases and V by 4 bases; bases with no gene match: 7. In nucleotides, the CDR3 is TGTGCCAGCAGCTCTCTTCCGGGACAGGGCACTGAAGCTTTCTTT. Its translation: CASSSLPGQGTEAFF.

The CDR3 here is CASSLRLSGSGANVLTF. CDR3 bases: TGTGCCAGCAGTTTAAGGTTGTCGGGTTCTGGGGCCAACGTCCTGACTTTC. The chain joins TRBV28 to TRBJ2-6; D call uncertain. This CDR3 region has 17 residues. Germline values: CDR1 MDHEN, CDR2 SYDVKM. V lost 2 bases and J lost 1, with 12 bases in between.

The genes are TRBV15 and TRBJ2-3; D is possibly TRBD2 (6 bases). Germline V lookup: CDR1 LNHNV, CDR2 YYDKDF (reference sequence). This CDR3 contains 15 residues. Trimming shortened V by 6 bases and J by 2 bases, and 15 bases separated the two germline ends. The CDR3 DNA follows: TGTGCCACCAGACTTGATCGGGGGTACACAGATACGCAGTATTTT. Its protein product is CATRLDRGYTDTQYF.

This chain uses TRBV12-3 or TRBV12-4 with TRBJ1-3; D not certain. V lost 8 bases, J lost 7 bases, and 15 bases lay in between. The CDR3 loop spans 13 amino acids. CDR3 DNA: TGTGCCAGCCCCCCTGGAGGTGCCAACACCATATATTTT. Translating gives CASPPGGANTIYF.

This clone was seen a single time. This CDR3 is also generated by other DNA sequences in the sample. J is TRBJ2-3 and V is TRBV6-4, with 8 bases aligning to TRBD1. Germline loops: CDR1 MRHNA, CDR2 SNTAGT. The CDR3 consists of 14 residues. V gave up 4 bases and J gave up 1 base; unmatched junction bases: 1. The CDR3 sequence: CASSADRGTDTQYF. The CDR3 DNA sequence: TGTGCCAGCAGTGCGGACAGGGGCACAGATACGCAGTATTTT.

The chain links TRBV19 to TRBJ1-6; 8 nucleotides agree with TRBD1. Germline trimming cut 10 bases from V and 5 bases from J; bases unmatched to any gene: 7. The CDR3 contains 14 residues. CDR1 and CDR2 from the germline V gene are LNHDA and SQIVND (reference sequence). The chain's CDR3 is CATSPGQDNSPLHF. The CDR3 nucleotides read TGTGCCACCTCTCCGGGACAGGATAATTCACCCCTCCACTTT.

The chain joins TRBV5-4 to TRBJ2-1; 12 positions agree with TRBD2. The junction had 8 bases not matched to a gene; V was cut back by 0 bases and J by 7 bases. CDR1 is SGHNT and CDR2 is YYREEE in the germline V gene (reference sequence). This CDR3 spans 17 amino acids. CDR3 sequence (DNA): TGTGCCAGCAGCTTGGAAGTAAGACTAGCGGGAGTTAATGAGCAGTTCTTC. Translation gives CASSLEVRLAGVNEQFF.

The DNA for the CDR3 is TGTGCCAGCAGCCGCGGACTAGCGGGACGGGCTAAGCCTGGGGCCAACGTCCTGACTTTC. Residues: CASSRGLAGRAKPGANVLTF. The chain links TRBV3-1 (or the pseudogene TRBV3-2) to TRBJ2-6; the match to TRBD2 covers 12 bases. This CDR3 has 20 amino acids. Germline lookup yields CDR1 LGHDT and CDR2 YNNKEL (reference sequence). With 4 bases clipped from V and 2 bases from J, the junction kept 12 bases outside the gene matches.

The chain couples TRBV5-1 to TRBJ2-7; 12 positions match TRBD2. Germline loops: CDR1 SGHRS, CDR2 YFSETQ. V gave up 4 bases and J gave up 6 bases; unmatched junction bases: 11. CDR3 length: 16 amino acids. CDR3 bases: TGCGCCAGCAGCCAGACCGCACTAGCGGGAGGAGGCGAGCAGTACTTC. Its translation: CASSQTALAGGGEQYF.

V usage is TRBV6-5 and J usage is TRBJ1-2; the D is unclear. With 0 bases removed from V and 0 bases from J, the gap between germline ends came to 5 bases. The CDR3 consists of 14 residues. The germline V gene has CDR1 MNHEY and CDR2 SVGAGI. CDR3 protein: CASSYSRANYGYTF. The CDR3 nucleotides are TGTGCCAGCAGTTACTCGAGAGCTAACTATGGCTACACCTTC.

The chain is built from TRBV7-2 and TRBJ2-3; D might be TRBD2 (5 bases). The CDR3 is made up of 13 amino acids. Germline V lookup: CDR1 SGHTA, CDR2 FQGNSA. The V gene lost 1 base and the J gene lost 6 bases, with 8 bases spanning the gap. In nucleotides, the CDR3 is TGTGCCAGCAGCTTAGGAGGGCTTGATACGCAGTATTTT. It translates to CASSLGGLDTQYF.

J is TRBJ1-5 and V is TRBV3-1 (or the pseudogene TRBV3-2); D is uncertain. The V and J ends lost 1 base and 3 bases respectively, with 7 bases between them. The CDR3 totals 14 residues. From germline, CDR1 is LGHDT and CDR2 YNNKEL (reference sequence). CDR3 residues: CASSQGRDNQPQHF. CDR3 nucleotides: TGTGCCAGCAGCCAAGGGAGAGACAATCAGCCCCAGCATTTT.

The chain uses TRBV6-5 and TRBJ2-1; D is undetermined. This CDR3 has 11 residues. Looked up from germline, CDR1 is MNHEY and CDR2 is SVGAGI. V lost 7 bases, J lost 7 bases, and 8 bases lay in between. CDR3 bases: TGTGCCAGCAAGTCGAGGAATGAGCAGTTCTTC. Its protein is CASKSRNEQFF.

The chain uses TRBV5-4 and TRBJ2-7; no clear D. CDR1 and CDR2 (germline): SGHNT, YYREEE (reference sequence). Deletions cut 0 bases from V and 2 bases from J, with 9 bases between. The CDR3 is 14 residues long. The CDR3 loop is CASSLGQHPYEQYF. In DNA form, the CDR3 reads TGTGCCAGCAGCTTGGGGCAACACCCCTACGAGCAGTACTTC. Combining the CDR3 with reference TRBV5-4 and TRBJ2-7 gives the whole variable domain ETGVTQSPTHLIKTRGQQVTLRCSSQSGHNTVSWYQQALGQGPQFIFQYYREEENGRGNFPPRFSGLQFPNYSSELNVNALELDDSALYLCASSLGQHPYEQYFGPGTRLTVT.

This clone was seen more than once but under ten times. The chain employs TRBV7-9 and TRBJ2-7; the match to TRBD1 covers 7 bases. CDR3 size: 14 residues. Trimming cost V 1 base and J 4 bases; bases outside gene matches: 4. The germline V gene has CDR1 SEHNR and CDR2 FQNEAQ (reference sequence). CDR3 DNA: TGTGCCAGCAGCTTAGGACAGGGCTTGTACGAGCAGTACTTC. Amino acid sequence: CASSLGQGLYEQYF.

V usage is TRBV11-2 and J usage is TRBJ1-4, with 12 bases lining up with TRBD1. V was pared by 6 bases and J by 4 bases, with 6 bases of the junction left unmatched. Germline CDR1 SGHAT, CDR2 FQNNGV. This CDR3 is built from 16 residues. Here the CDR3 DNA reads TGTGCCAGCAGTGCGGGACAGGGGGCCTTTAATGAAAAACTGTTTTTT. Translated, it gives CASSAGQGAFNEKLFF.

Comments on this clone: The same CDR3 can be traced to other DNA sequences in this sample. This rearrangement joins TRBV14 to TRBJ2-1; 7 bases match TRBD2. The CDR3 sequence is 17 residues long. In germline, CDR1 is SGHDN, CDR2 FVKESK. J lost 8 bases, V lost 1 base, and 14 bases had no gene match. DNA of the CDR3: TGTGCCAGCAGCCAAGCGTACGGAGCGGGGTACTGGGATGAGCAGTTCTTC. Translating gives CASSQAYGAGYWDEQFF.

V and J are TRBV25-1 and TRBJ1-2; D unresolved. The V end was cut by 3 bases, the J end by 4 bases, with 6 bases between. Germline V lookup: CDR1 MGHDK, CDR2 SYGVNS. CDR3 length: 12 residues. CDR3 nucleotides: TGTGCCAGCAGTGACTACAGCTATGGCTACACCTTC. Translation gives CASSDYSYGYTF.

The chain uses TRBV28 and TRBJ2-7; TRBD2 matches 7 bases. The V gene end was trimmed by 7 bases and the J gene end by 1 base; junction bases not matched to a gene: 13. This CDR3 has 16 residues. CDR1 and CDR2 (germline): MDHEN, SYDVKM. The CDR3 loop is CASTKTGRANSYEQYF. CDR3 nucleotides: TGTGCCAGCACCAAAACGGGGAGGGCGAATTCCTACGAGCAGTACTTC.